One TCR beta chain is described in this entry. This entry belongs to a study of control samples from healthy donors and cancer patients. Measured with immunoSEQ multiplex PCR; TCRdb has only the in-frame clones, and not every one. Of 100,000 to 150,000 clones listed, over 85% are singletons. V shed 1 base and J shed 7 bases, with 13 bases lying between them. Germline V gene sequence: CDR1 GTSNPN, CDR2 SVGIG (reference sequence). CDR3 length: 14 residues. The V and J genes are TRBV30 and TRBJ1-4; D is unresolved. The TCR was taken from a man aged 50-59 years with head and neck cancer. Sequencing was carried out using PBMCs. CDR3 sequence reads: CAWSEKELGEKLFF. In DNA form, the CDR3 reads TGTGCCTGGAGTGAGAAAGAGTTGGGTGAAAAACTGTTTTTT.